This T cell receptor beta chain was obtained from a study of CD8+ T cells in alopecia areata. Looked up from germline, CDR1 is GTSNPN and CDR2 is SVGIG (reference sequence). The CDR3 runs 11 residues. V was trimmed by 2 bases and J by 7 bases, leaving 9 bases between them. RNA was extracted and reverse transcribed into cDNA as the sequencing template. Generated by immunoSEQ multiplex PCR, the TCRdb table keeps only in-frame clones and is missing some. The sample carries hundreds of thousands of clones, around 66% recorded once. Regarding treatment: oral pan-JAK inhibitor, 5-10 mg twice daily. The specimen was CD4+ T cells sorted from blood, collected around week 46, from a patient treated with tofacitinib. This rearrangement joins TRBV30 to TRBJ2-7; D is uncertain. The source is a human donor with alopecia areata. CDR3: CAWSPDIEQYF. Written as DNA, the CDR3 is TGTGCCTGGAGTCCCGACATTGAGCAGTACTTC. Full variable domain (rest looked up from reference TRBV30 and TRBJ2-7): SQTIHQWPATLVQPVGSPLSLECTVEGTSNPNLYWYRQAAGRGLQLLFYSVGIGQISSEVPQNLSASRPQDRQFILSSKKLLLSDSGFYLCAWSPDIEQYFGPGTRLTVT.